What follows are 30 T cell receptor beta chains derived from one specimen sequenced in a study of T-cell memory formation after mild COVID-19. TCRdb reanalysed the 5' RACE reads using MiXCR and keeps one entry per CDR3 protein. Among 290,000 or so distinct CDR3 sequences listed, approximately 20% were seen once. The sample consisted of PBMCs or a T cell subset sorted from them (not recorded which). These receptors all come from a man aged 18 to 29 who had mild COVID-19 (a few samples of this study predate the infection). Cell type and time point are not known.

The chain couples TRBV4-2 to TRBJ2-3; 9 positions match TRBD2. The germline V gene encodes CDR1 LGHNA and CDR2 YNFKEQ. Germline trimming cut 4 bases from V and 2 bases from J; bases unmatched to any gene: 10. This CDR3 region has 17 residues. The CDR3 DNA follows: TGTGCCAGCAGCCCCGGGAAGCGGGGGGCTTCCACAGATACGCAGTATTTT. This gives the protein CASSPGKRGASTDTQYF.

The chain uses TRBV7-9 and TRBJ2-2; D not resolved. This CDR3 is 13 amino acids long. Trimming removed 7 bases at V and 2 bases at J, with 8 bases between. Looked up from germline, CDR1 is SEHNR and CDR2 is FQNEAQ (reference sequence). CDR3 region: CASTSINTGELFF. The CDR3 bases are TGTGCCAGCACCTCGATTAACACCGGGGAGCTGTTTTTT.

This clonotype showed up just a few times. The chain combines TRBV11-2 with TRBJ2-1; the match to TRBD2 covers 9 bases. Germline loops: CDR1 SGHAT, CDR2 FQNNGV. V was clipped by 1 base and J by 3 bases; unmatched bases: 7. The CDR3 extends over 17 amino acids. The CDR3 DNA follows: TGTGCCAGCAGCTTAGTACAGCGGGGGGCTCTCTACAATGAGCAGTTCTTC. Its translation: CASSLVQRGALYNEQFF.

This clonotype was picked up a small number of times. The gene calls are TRBV7-9 and TRBJ2-1, with no clear D. With 8 bases removed from V and 4 bases from J, the gap between germline ends came to 12 bases. The CDR3 is 13 residues long. The germline CDR1 and CDR2 sequences are SEHNR and FQNEAQ (reference sequence). Here the CDR3 DNA reads TGTGCCAGCGAAGAGTCCCCGTACAATGAGCAGTTCTTC. Translation gives CASEESPYNEQFF.

In this sample, this clonotype turned up a few times. The chain recombines TRBV7-9 with TRBJ2-7; 11 bases are shared with TRBD1. With 1 base clipped from V and 3 bases from J, the junction kept 2 bases outside the gene matches. The CDR3 is 15 residues long. Germline V gene sequence: CDR1 SEHNR, CDR2 FQNEAQ (reference sequence). The CDR3 spells CASSLGGQGVYEQYF. The CDR3 bases are TGTGCCAGCAGCTTAGGGGGACAGGGGGTCTACGAGCAGTACTTC.

The rearrangement links TRBV18 to TRBJ1-1; TRBD1 matches at 7 bases. The trim removed 4 bases at V and 4 bases at J, leaving 12 bases unmatched. The CDR3 is made up of 16 amino acids. Per the germline V gene, CDR1 is KGHSH and CDR2 is LQKENI. CDR3 in amino acids: CASSRTGPGESTEAFF. CDR3 DNA sequence: TGTGCCAGCTCACGGACAGGCCCAGGGGAAAGCACTGAAGCTTTCTTT. Combining the CDR3 with reference TRBV18 and TRBJ1-1 gives the whole variable domain NAGVMQNPRHLVRRRGQEARLRCSPMKGHSHVYWYRQLPEEGLKFMVYLQKENIIDESGMPKERFSAEFPKEGPSILRIQQVVRGDSAAYFCASSRTGPGESTEAFFGQGTRLTVV.

This chain links TRBV20-1 with TRBJ1-1, with 8 bases identical to TRBD1. Trimming cost V 5 bases and J 4 bases; bases outside gene matches: 12. This CDR3 region has 15 residues. Germline CDR1 DFQATT, CDR2 SNEGSKA (reference sequence). The CDR3 DNA reads as TGCAGTGCTGGGACAAGACGACAGGGGAGCACTGAAGCTTTCTTT. This encodes CSAGTRRQGSTEAFF.

The chain recombines TRBV5-4 with TRBJ2-1; TRBD1 aligns across 7 bases. Germline V CDR1 and CDR2: SGHNT, YYREEE (reference sequence). With 4 bases clipped from V and 8 bases from J, the junction kept 6 bases outside the gene matches. The length of the CDR3 is 13 residues. This CDR3 is CASSPTGLDEQFF. The CDR3 coding sequence is TGTGCCAGCAGCCCGACAGGGTTGGATGAGCAGTTCTTC.

The chain employs TRBV29-1 and TRBJ1-1; D is uncertain. Germline V gene lookup returns CDR1 SQVTM and CDR2 ANQGSEA. Trimming took off 4 bases at V and 1 base at J, with 7 bases between the two ends. The CDR3 contains 12 residues. The DNA for the CDR3 is TGCAGCGTTGTTGGGCGGAACACTGAAGCTTTCTTT. Its protein is CSVVGRNTEAFF.

This clonotype was found a few times. The rearrangement joins TRBV20-1 to TRBJ1-5; possible D gene TRBD1, 5 bases. V was clipped by 1 base and J by 6 bases, with 10 bases between them. The length of the CDR3 is 13 residues. Per germline, CDR1 DFQATT and CDR2 SNEGSKA (reference sequence). The CDR3 here is CSARGRGGQPQHF. CDR3 DNA: TGCAGTGCTAGAGGTAGGGGAGGTCAGCCCCAGCATTTT.

The chain combines TRBV5-1 with TRBJ1-2, with TRBD1 matching over 9 bases. CDR3 length: 15 amino acids. Germline V lookup: CDR1 SGHRS, CDR2 YFSETQ. The junction had 4 bases not matched to a gene; V was cut back by 2 bases and J by 2 bases. CDR3 residues: CASSFGTGRNYGYTF. As DNA, the CDR3 is TGCGCCAGCAGCTTCGGGACAGGGCGAAACTATGGCTACACCTTC.

This chain connects TRBV11-2 to TRBJ2-3; D gene unclear. Germline V CDR1 and CDR2: SGHAT, FQNNGV. Trimming shortened V by 6 bases and J by 4 bases, and 20 bases separated the two germline ends. The CDR3 runs to 16 residues. In DNA, the CDR3 is TGTGCCAGCAGGGGGTATAACACATCACATGCAGATACGCAGTATTTT. Encoded protein: CASRGYNTSHADTQYF.

This clonotype appeared a few times. This rearrangement joins TRBV2 to TRBJ2-5; no reliable D call. Germline CDR1 and CDR2: SNHLY and FYNNEI. The CDR3 has 12 amino acids. V lost 4 bases, J lost 5 bases, and 8 bases lay in between. The CDR3 sequence is CASSVGLETQYF. CDR3 nucleotides: TGTGCCAGCAGTGTTGGCTTGGAGACCCAGTACTTC.

This clonotype was found a few times. This chain links TRBV5-6 with TRBJ1-5; 8 bases are shared with TRBD1. The CDR3 is made up of 15 amino acids. Trimming cost V 4 bases and J 5 bases; bases outside gene matches: 8. Germline V CDR1 and CDR2: SGHDT, YYEEEE. CDR3 coding DNA: TGTGCCAGCAGCGGCTTCGGACAGGGCCATCAGCCCCAGCATTTT. Its protein product is CASSGFGQGHQPQHF.

This clonotype showed up just a few times. Germline is not matched at one junction end, which may reflect a read error. The CDR3 nucleotides are TGCGCCAGCAGCTTGTTCAGAGCTAGCGGGGGGGCGAAGACCGGGGAGCTGTTTTTT. It encodes CASSLFRASGGAKTGELFF. The chain carries TRBV5-1 and TRBJ2-2; 12 nucleotides agree with TRBD2. CDR1 and CDR2 from the germline V gene are SGHRS and YFSETQ. CDR3 length equals 19 residues.

The genes are TRBV6-2 or TRBV6-3 and TRBJ2-2, with D uncertain. Germline CDR1 reads MNHEY; CDR2 reads SVGEGT. Trimming took off 7 bases at V and 5 bases at J, with 23 bases between the two ends. The CDR3 consists of 17 residues. For the CDR3, the DNA is TGTGCCAGCACCCCTTCGCGTCGCTATAGAAGGACCGGGGAGCTGTTTTTT. Translating it yields CASTPSRRYRRTGELFF.

The V call is TRBV7-6, the J call TRBJ1-1; 7 positions agree with TRBD1. V shed 0 bases and J 5 bases; nucleotides not matched to a gene: 3. Germline V gene sequence: CDR1 SGHVS, CDR2 FNYEAQ. The CDR3 covers 14 residues. CDR3 amino acids: CASSLASGGTEAFF. The CDR3 DNA is TGTGCCAGCAGCTTAGCTTCAGGGGGAACTGAAGCTTTCTTT.

Worth noting for this clonotype: A read error is likely, as this CDR3 ends without the conserved phenylalanine or tryptophan. V usage is TRBV11-3 and J usage is TRBJ2-1, with D possibly being TRBD2 (7 bases). Germline assignment: CDR1 SGHNT and CDR2 YENEEA. The CDR3 has 13 amino acids. The CDR3 nucleotides read TGTGCTTCCGGGGCGGGGGCGCACAATGAGCAGTTCTTA. Translation: CASGAGAHNEQFL.

The chain combines TRBV4-3 with TRBJ2-6; either TRBD1 or TRBD2 may fit D (6 bases each). The germline CDR1 and CDR2 sequences are LGHNA and YSLEER. There are 16 residues in the CDR3. Deletions cut 3 bases from V and 3 bases from J, with 12 bases between. CDR3 amino acids: CASSQGAGSGANVLTF. As DNA, the CDR3 is TGCGCCAGCAGCCAGGGGGCGGGGAGTGGGGCCAACGTCCTGACTTTC.

There are a few counts of this clonotype. The chain uses TRBV4-1 and TRBJ1-6, with D uncertain. Germline values: CDR1 MGHRA, CDR2 YSYEKL. The CDR3 length is 15 residues. V was trimmed by 0 bases and J by 11 bases, leaving 14 bases between them. The CDR3 coding sequence is TGCGCCAGCAGCCAAGAGGAGTCGAAGCGTACACCCCTCCACTTT. Amino acid sequence: CASSQEESKRTPLHF.

The chain couples TRBV4-3 to TRBJ2-3; D is unclear. Deletions cut 2 bases from V and 1 base from J, with 10 bases between. This CDR3 comprises 15 residues. The germline CDR1 and CDR2 sequences are LGHNA and YSLEER. The DNA for the CDR3 is TGCGCCAGCAGCCAACTGAGGCGAGGCACAGATACGCAGTATTTT. Amino acid sequence: CASSQLRRGTDTQYF.

The chain joins TRBV9 to TRBJ2-7; D may correspond to TRBD1 or TRBD2 (5 bases each). Trimming removed 0 bases at V and 0 bases at J, with 10 bases between. The CDR3 length is 15 residues. Germline loops: CDR1 SGDLS, CDR2 YYNGEE. CDR3 DNA: TGTGCCAGCAGCGTAGATCCAGGGAGCTCCTACGAGCAGTACTTC. Protein sequence: CASSVDPGSSYEQYF.

This clonotype came up a few times. The chain couples TRBV29-1 to TRBJ1-2; a weak D match, TRBD1 (5 bases). The CDR3 runs to 15 residues. Deletions cut 0 bases from V and 7 bases from J, with 18 bases between. Germline assignment: CDR1 SQVTM and CDR2 ANQGSEA. The CDR3 DNA reads as TGCAGCGTTGAAGAAGGGGATACAGCGGCGCCTGGCTACACCTTC. This encodes CSVEEGDTAAPGYTF.

This clonotype was seen many times. The chain recombines TRBV4-2 with TRBJ2-5; 8 nucleotides agree with TRBD1. The CDR3 runs to 16 residues. CDR1 and CDR2 from the germline V gene are LGHNA and YNFKEQ. Unmatched junction bases numbered 5, after V lost 0 bases and J lost 2 bases. CDR3 sequence (DNA): TGTGCCAGCAGCCAAGATGGACAGGGCGGACAAGAGACCCAGTACTTC. Its protein product is CASSQDGQGGQETQYF.

The genes are TRBV28 and TRBJ2-5; D possibly uses TRBD1 or TRBD2 (5 bases each). Per germline, CDR1 MDHEN and CDR2 SYDVKM. V lost 6 bases and J 6 bases, leaving 14 bases between the germline ends. The CDR3 spans 13 residues. The CDR3 region has the DNA TGTGCCAGCAGCCAAGGGGACCTCCAGACCCAGTACTTC. Protein sequence: CASSQGDLQTQYF.

This chain uses TRBV20-1 with TRBJ2-1, with 9 bases identical to TRBD2. Germline loops: CDR1 DFQATT, CDR2 SNEGSKA (reference sequence). The CDR3 is 15 residues long. V trimming: 1 base; J trimming: 7 bases; junction bases outside the gene matches: 8. This CDR3 is CSARGLAGEINEQFF. CDR3 nucleotides: TGCAGTGCTAGAGGATTAGCGGGGGAGATTAATGAGCAGTTCTTC.

The chain joins TRBV20-1 to TRBJ2-3; 10 nucleotides match TRBD2. The CDR3 runs 14 residues. Germline V CDR1 and CDR2: DFQATT, SNEGSKA (reference sequence). The V gene end was trimmed by 1 base and the J gene end by 4 bases; junction bases not matched to a gene: 2. The CDR3: CSARVAGGADTQYF. The CDR3 DNA is TGCAGTGCTAGAGTAGCGGGGGGCGCAGATACGCAGTATTTT.

J is TRBJ2-1 and V is TRBV6-5; D not resolved. V shed 6 bases and J shed 4 bases, with 10 bases lying between them. Germline CDR1 is MNHEY and CDR2 is SVGAGI. This CDR3 contains 13 residues. CDR3 DNA: TGTGCCAGCAGCAGTCGGGCGTACAATGAGCAGTTCTTC. It translates to CASSSRAYNEQFF.

The chain couples TRBV7-2 to TRBJ1-2, with 10 nucleotides matching TRBD1. V dropped 2 bases and J dropped 8; count of bases not matched to a gene: 8. Per germline, CDR1 SGHTA and CDR2 FQGNSA. This CDR3 contains 15 residues. The CDR3 is CASSLTGGTGEGYTF. CDR3 coding DNA: TGTGCCAGCAGCTTAACTGGAGGGACAGGGGAAGGCTACACCTTC. Drawing the rest from reference TRBV7-2 and TRBJ1-2, the complete variable domain is GAGVSQSPSNKVTEKGKDVELRCDPISGHTALYWYRQSLGQGLEFLIYFQGNSAPDKSGLPSDRFSAERTGGSVSTLTIQRTQQEDSAVYLCASSLTGGTGEGYTFGSGTRLTVV.

The rearrangement uses TRBV2 and TRBJ1-4, with a weak D call TRBD1 (5 bases). The V gene lost 4 bases and the J gene lost 7 bases, with 10 bases spanning the gap. In germline, CDR1 is SNHLY, CDR2 FYNNEI. The length of the CDR3 is 13 residues. CDR3 coding DNA: TGTGCCAGCAGTGGAGGGGAGGGTGAAAAACTGTTTTTT. This sequence encodes CASSGGEGEKLFF.